This TCR beta chain was identified in a study of vaccination and CD4 T cells after COVID-19. Study context: Stimulation of cells relied on overlapping spike peptides derived from SARS-CoV-2, HCoV-NL63, HCoV-OC43 and HCoV-229E. Findings and caveats of the study: Looking at convalescent patients, 304 of their 307 vaccine-specific clones were spike mono-reactive.

Concerning this clonotype: Its antigen is still unknown.

Sequencing of the DNA from cultured CD4+ T cells was carried out with the Oncomine TCR Beta short-read assay. Each CDR3 protein gets one entry after TCRdb re-called the PCR reads with MiXCR. The table lists over 14,000 distinct CDR3 sequences, approximately 30% of them singletons. Treatment denoted: approximately 11-day PBMC culture with coronavirus spike peptide pools or control peptides (ViraFEST assay). The junction had 10 bases not matched to a gene; V was cut back by 4 bases and J by 8 bases. Germline V gene data show CDR1 as SGHDT and CDR2 as YYEEEE. The CDR3 has 16 residues. The sample here was CD4+ T cells from blood, cultured in vitro, taken after SARS-CoV-2 vaccination. The rearrangement links TRBV5-6 to TRBJ2-7, with TRBD2 matching 15 bases. This TCR came from a human donor who had recovered from COVID-19. DNA of the CDR3: TGTGCCAGCAGCATATACGGGACTAGCGGGAGGCCCCAGCAGTACTTC. This codes for CASSIYGTSGRPQQYF.